This entry lists 28 T cell receptor beta chains sequenced from one sample in a study of blood T cells in healthy people across ages. Primers used in a second PCR of about 7 to 12 cycles were a sample-barcoded 5' primer and a J-beta primer mix. Each CDR3 protein gets one entry after TCRdb re-called the 5' RACE reads with MiXCR. The table includes over 750,000 distinct CDR3 sequences, roughly 25% detected once. The same sample was also used in a study of T cells of mothers and their children.

Sequencing was performed on blood. The source is a boy under 18 in good health.

This chain uses TRBV7-2 with TRBJ2-7; D possibly matches TRBD1 or TRBD2 (5 bases each). Deletions cut 3 bases from V and 1 base from J, with 19 bases between. Germline CDR1 SGHTA, CDR2 FQGNSA. This CDR3 is 17 amino acids long. For the CDR3, the DNA is TGTGCCAGCAGCTTGGTCGAGTGGGGGACGACATCCTACGAGCAGTACTTC. Its protein product is CASSLVEWGTTSYEQYF.

In this sample, this clonotype turned up a few times. The V call is TRBV28, the J call TRBJ2-7; D is undetermined. Between the trimmed V and J ends, which lost 6 bases and 0 bases, there was a span of 12 bases. The CDR3 runs to 14 residues. From germline, CDR1 is MDHEN and CDR2 SYDVKM. The CDR3 reads CASRSDTSSYEQYF. CDR3 in DNA: TGTGCCAGCAGATCTGACACCAGCTCCTACGAGCAGTACTTC.

The V call is TRBV7-2, the J call TRBJ2-5, with a possible D match to TRBD1 (6 bases). V shed 4 bases and J shed 6 bases, with 12 bases lying between them. The CDR3 loop spans 13 amino acids. Looked up from germline, CDR1 is SGHTA and CDR2 is FQGNSA. The CDR3 reads CASSYTGLQTQYF. The CDR3, as DNA: TGTGCCAGCAGCTACACAGGGTTGCAGACCCAGTACTTC.

This clonotype turned up a few times. The gene calls are TRBV27 and TRBJ2-5; the match to TRBD2 covers 10 bases. With the DNA end fitting TRBJ2-1 better, the J assignment may be wrong. The germline V gene has CDR1 MNHEY and CDR2 SMNVEV (reference sequence). The CDR3 loop spans 17 amino acids. Here the CDR3 DNA reads TGTGCCAGCAGTTTACTCCCGGGACTAGCGCCCCAGCATGAGCAGTTCTTC. Its translation: CASSLLPGLAPQHEQFF.

This clonotype was seen a few times. This chain connects TRBV29-1 to TRBJ2-7; D is unclear. The germline V gene encodes CDR1 SQVTM and CDR2 ANQGSEA. Trimming pared 1 base from V and 5 bases from J, leaving 6 bases between. The CDR3 has 11 amino acids. In nucleotides, the CDR3 is TGCAGCGTTGAAGCGGTGGACGAGCAGTACTTC. It yields the protein CSVEAVDEQYF.

The chain carries TRBV7-2 and TRBJ2-3; tentatively, D is TRBD1 (6 bases). The CDR3 extends over 18 amino acids. The germline CDR1 and CDR2 sequences are SGHTA and FQGNSA. V lost 1 base, J lost 0 bases, and 17 bases lay in between. In DNA form, the CDR3 reads TGTGCCAGCAGCTTAGTTTGGGGGCTACTGTCTAGCACAGATACGCAGTATTTT. Protein: CASSLVWGLLSSTDTQYF.

Only a few counts were recorded for this clonotype. This rearrangement joins TRBV2 to TRBJ2-1, with TRBD2 matching over 8 bases. CDR1 and CDR2 from the germline V gene are SNHLY and FYNNEI. Trimming took 9 bases from V and 10 from J; bases not matched to a gene: 17. CDR3 length: 15 amino acids. The CDR3 region is CASRSTGTRFIEQFF. CDR3 sequence (DNA): TGTGCCAGTCGTAGCACCGGGACTAGGTTCATCGAGCAGTTCTTC. Full variable domain (rest looked up from reference TRBV2 and TRBJ2-1): EPEVTQTPSHQVTQMGQEVILRCVPISNHLYFYWYRQILGQKVEFLVSFYNNEISEKSEIFDDQFSVERPDGSNFTLKIRSTKLEDSAMYFCASRSTGTRFIEQFFGPGTRLTVL.

The DNA for the CDR3 is TGTGCCAGCAGAGATACAGGGGAAGCTTTCTTT. This gives the protein CASRDTGEAFF. This rearrangement joins TRBV2 to TRBJ1-1; tentatively, D is TRBD1 (6 bases). The germline gives CDR1 SNHLY, CDR2 FYNNEI. The germline V and J ends were trimmed by 6 bases and 8 bases, with 10 bases remaining between them. CDR3 length equals 11 residues.

This clonotype was detected a few times. The junction and the germline gene differ at one end; a read error may be behind it. The chain recombines TRBV4-3 with TRBJ2-5; D possibly corresponds to TRBD1 (5 bases). Germline V gene data show CDR1 as LGHNA and CDR2 as YSLEER. The CDR3 totals 16 residues. This CDR3 is CARSQDLSGHILAQYF. The DNA of the CDR3 is TGCGCCCGCAGCCAAGATCTTTCAGGGCATATCCTGGCCCAGTACTTC.

This clonotype showed up just once. The V gene is TRBV2, the J gene TRBJ2-5; 14 bases are a match to TRBD2. The J call may be in error: the DNA end matches TRBJ2-1 better. Germline CDR1 reads SNHLY; CDR2 reads FYNNEI. This CDR3 spans 16 amino acids. CDR3 sequence reads: CASSAEGTSGRNEQFF. In DNA form, the CDR3 reads TGTGCCAGCAGTGCCGAAGGGACTAGCGGGAGAAATGAGCAGTTCTTC.

The gene calls are TRBV20-1 and TRBJ2-5; no reliable D call. Trimming pared 5 bases from V and 1 base from J, leaving 2 bases between. Germline-derived CDR1 and CDR2 are DFQATT and SNEGSKA (reference sequence). The CDR3 runs 10 residues. The CDR3 sequence: CSAPQETQYF. The CDR3 DNA sequence: TGCAGTGCTCCCCAAGAGACCCAGTACTTC.

V usage is TRBV20-1 and J usage is TRBJ2-5; D gene ambiguous. CDR1 and CDR2 (germline): DFQATT, SNEGSKA (reference sequence). Deletions cut 0 bases from V and 1 base from J, with 9 bases between. This CDR3 region has 14 residues. CDR3 sequence (DNA): TGCAGTGCTAGAGATTATAGAGTCCAAGAGACCCAGTACTTC. Its protein product is CSARDYRVQETQYF.

The CDR3 DNA sequence: TGTGCCAGCTCACCACCGGGAGGGATAGGGAACGAGCAGTACTTC. It is translated as CASSPPGGIGNEQYF. V usage is TRBV18 and J usage is TRBJ2-5, with 7 nucleotides matching TRBD2. The last part of the DNA fits TRBJ2-7 better; the J call may be wrong. The CDR3 is 15 residues long. Germline CDR1 is KGHSH and CDR2 is LQKENI.

There are a few counts of this clonotype. The V gene is TRBV2, the J gene TRBJ2-1; 10 nucleotides agree with TRBD2. The CDR3 consists of 14 residues. In germline, CDR1 is SNHLY, CDR2 FYNNEI. Germline trimming cut 6 bases from V and 9 bases from J; bases unmatched to any gene: 8. CDR3 in DNA: TGTGCCAGCAGCATAGCGGGGGGCCCAGGTGAGCAGTTCTTC. It codes for CASSIAGGPGEQFF.

This chain joins TRBV5-1 and TRBJ2-3, with no clear D. Germline CDR1 reads SGHRS; CDR2 reads YFSETQ. This CDR3 has 15 residues. V lost 2 bases and J lost 2, with 12 bases in between. CDR3 in DNA: TGCGCCAGCAGCTTACCCAATGGCGACACAGATACGCAGTATTTT. It is translated as CASSLPNGDTDTQYF.

This clonotype was counted a few times. V usage is TRBV12-3 or TRBV12-4 and J usage is TRBJ2-1; D is possibly TRBD1 or TRBD2 (6 bases each). CDR3 length: 13 residues. Trimming removed 8 bases at V and 8 bases at J, with 16 bases between. The CDR3 loop is CASGLQGGDEQFF. DNA of the CDR3: TGTGCCAGCGGTCTACAGGGAGGAGATGAGCAGTTCTTC.

Only a few counts were recorded for this clonotype. V usage is TRBV7-9 and J usage is TRBJ1-4; 7 nucleotides line up with TRBD1. The CDR3 is 13 residues long. Germline V gene lookup returns CDR1 SEHNR and CDR2 FQNEAQ (reference sequence). Trimming took 5 bases from V and 4 from J; bases not matched to a gene: 1. The CDR3 region is CASSGQDNEKLFF. The CDR3 coding sequence is TGTGCCAGCAGCGGACAGGATAATGAAAAACTGTTTTTT.

The rearrangement joins TRBV3-1 to TRBJ2-7; D not resolved. Trimming stripped 4 bases from V and 0 bases from J, with 10 bases between. CDR3 size: 14 residues. CDR1 and CDR2 (germline): LGHDT, YNNKEL (reference sequence). CDR3 loop: CASSPAAFSYEQYF. CDR3 coding DNA: TGTGCCAGCAGCCCCGCGGCCTTCTCCTACGAGCAGTACTTC.

V is TRBV5-1 and J is TRBJ1-3; 7 bases match TRBD1. Per germline, CDR1 SGHRS and CDR2 YFSETQ. This CDR3 contains 15 residues. With 1 base clipped from V and 3 bases from J, the junction kept 4 bases outside the gene matches. The CDR3 protein is CASSLRTGVGNTIYF. In nucleotides, the CDR3 is TGCGCCAGCAGCTTGAGAACAGGGGTTGGAAACACCATATATTTT. The whole variable domain, filled in from reference TRBV5-1 and TRBJ1-3, reads KAGVTQTPRYLIKTRGQQVTLSCSPISGHRSVSWYQQTPGQGLQFLFEYFSETQRNKGNFPGRFSGRQFSNSRSEMNVSTLELGDSALYLCASSLRTGVGNTIYFGEGSWLTVV.

The chain couples TRBV4-2 to TRBJ2-5; D could derive from TRBD1 or TRBD2 (6 bases each). Trimming stripped 0 bases from V and 1 base from J, with 18 bases between. This CDR3 region has 18 residues. Germline V gene data show CDR1 as LGHNA and CDR2 as YNFKEQ. The CDR3 bases are TGTGCCAGCAGCCAAGATGGAGGGGGTGGGGCTAGCCAAGAGACCCAGTACTTC. This encodes CASSQDGGGGASQETQYF.

This clonotype has a handful of counts. J is TRBJ1-2 and V is TRBV2; D not resolved. The CDR3 consists of 12 residues. The V end was cut by 7 bases, the J end by 2 bases, with 8 bases between. Germline CDR1 is SNHLY and CDR2 is FYNNEI. CDR3 sequence: CASKRYNYGYTF. The CDR3 DNA reads as TGTGCCAGCAAAAGGTACAACTATGGCTACACCTTC.

The V and J genes are TRBV28 and TRBJ1-4; D is unclear. Per germline, CDR1 MDHEN and CDR2 SYDVKM. The CDR3 loop spans 12 amino acids. Trimming took 4 bases from V and 8 from J, leaving 8 bases between them. DNA for the CDR3: TGTGCCAGCAGTTCGTTCCCCGAAAAACTGTTTTTT. Amino acids: CASSSFPEKLFF.

V gene TRBV5-5 combines with J gene TRBJ2-7; no firm D call. The CDR3 has 14 residues. Germline V lookup: CDR1 SGHKS, CDR2 YYEKEE (reference sequence). The V and J ends lost 1 base and 0 bases respectively, with 8 bases between them. The CDR3 region is CASSLRVVSYEQYF. The CDR3 DNA reads TGTGCCAGCAGCTTGCGCGTCGTCTCCTACGAGCAGTACTTC.

This chain joins TRBV27 and TRBJ2-5, with 7 bases that match TRBD2. The CDR3 is 15 residues long. CDR1 and CDR2 (germline): MNHEY, SMNVEV (reference sequence). Trimming at V came to 3 bases and at J to 5 bases, leaving 9 bases not matched to a gene. CDR3 in DNA: TGTGCCAGCAGTTTGAATGGGAGGGCCGGGGAGACCCAGTACTTC. Translation: CASSLNGRAGETQYF.

This clonotype showed up just a few times. This chain uses TRBV4-3 with TRBJ2-7; 8 nucleotides agree with TRBD1. The CDR3 is 13 amino acids. CDR1 and CDR2 from the germline V gene are LGHNA and YSLEER. With V trimmed by 8 bases and J by 6 bases, 9 bases remained unmatched. This CDR3 is CASSQDRESEQYF. CDR3 in DNA: TGCGCCAGCTCTCAGGACAGGGAGTCCGAGCAGTACTTC.

The rearrangement uses TRBV7-2 and TRBJ1-1, with D uncertain. Trimming left V 1 base short and J 0 bases short, with 6 bases between. Per germline, CDR1 SGHTA and CDR2 FQGNSA. The CDR3 is 14 amino acids. The CDR3 DNA is TGTGCCAGCAGCTTAGAGGCGATGAACACTGAAGCTTTCTTT. It is translated as CASSLEAMNTEAFF.

The rearrangement links TRBV18 to TRBJ2-4, with D perhaps given as TRBD1 or TRBD2 (5 bases each). Trimming took off 5 bases at V and 1 base at J, with 12 bases between the two ends. CDR1 KGHSH and CDR2 LQKENI come from the germline V gene. The CDR3 has 15 residues. In DNA, the CDR3 is TGTGCCAGCTCAGGGAGCAGGGAGGCCAAAAACATTCAGTACTTC. Translating it yields CASSGSREAKNIQYF.

The gene calls are TRBV11-2 and TRBJ2-1; D uncertain. The length of the CDR3 is 13 residues. Per germline, CDR1 SGHAT and CDR2 FQNNGV. Trimming removed 1 base from V and 9 bases from J, with 10 bases in between. Here the CDR3 DNA reads TGTGCCAGCAGCTTAGGGCTCCAGGCTGAGCAGTTCTTC. It codes for CASSLGLQAEQFF.